The clone carrying this T cell receptor (beta chain) has only one observation. Its antigen remains unknown. Generated by immunoSEQ multiplex PCR, the TCRdb table keeps only in-frame clones and is missing some. There are 160,000 or so clones in the sample; 90% to 95% occur only once, and approximately 1.5% lies in the top ten. The record originates from a study of T cell responses to AZD1222 COVID-19 vaccine. Points from the study as a whole: Spike-spanning, vaccine-associated CD4 TCRs were dominant at 160-218 and 743-854.

This clonotype originated in an adult who received the AZD1222 COVID-19 vaccine. The sample was peripheral blood, taken 28 days after the second AZD1222 dose.

The CDR3 protein is CASSLRQTGGDPRYGYTF. The CDR3 bases are TGTGCCAGCAGCCTAAGACAGACAGGGGGCGATCCCCGGTATGGCTACACCTTC. This sequence joins TRBV11-2 and TRBJ1-2, with 10 nucleotides matching TRBD1. The CDR3 consists of 18 residues. V was clipped by 5 bases and J by 5 bases; unmatched bases: 17. Germline CDR1 and CDR2: SGHAT and FQNNGV.